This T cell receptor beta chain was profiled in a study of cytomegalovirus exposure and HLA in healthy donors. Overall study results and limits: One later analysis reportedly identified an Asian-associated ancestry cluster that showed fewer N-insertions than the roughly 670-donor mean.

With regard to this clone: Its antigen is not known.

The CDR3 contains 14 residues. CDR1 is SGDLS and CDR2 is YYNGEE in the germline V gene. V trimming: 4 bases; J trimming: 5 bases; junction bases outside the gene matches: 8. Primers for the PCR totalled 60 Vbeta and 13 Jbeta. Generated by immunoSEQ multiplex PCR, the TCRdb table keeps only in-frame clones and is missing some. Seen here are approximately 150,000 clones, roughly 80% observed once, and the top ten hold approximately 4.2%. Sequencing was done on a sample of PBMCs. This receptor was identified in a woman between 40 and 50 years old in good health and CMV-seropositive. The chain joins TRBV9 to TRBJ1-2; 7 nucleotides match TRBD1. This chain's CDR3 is CASSSGQPGYGYTF. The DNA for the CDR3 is TGTGCCAGCAGCTCGGGACAGCCTGGGTATGGCTACACCTTC.